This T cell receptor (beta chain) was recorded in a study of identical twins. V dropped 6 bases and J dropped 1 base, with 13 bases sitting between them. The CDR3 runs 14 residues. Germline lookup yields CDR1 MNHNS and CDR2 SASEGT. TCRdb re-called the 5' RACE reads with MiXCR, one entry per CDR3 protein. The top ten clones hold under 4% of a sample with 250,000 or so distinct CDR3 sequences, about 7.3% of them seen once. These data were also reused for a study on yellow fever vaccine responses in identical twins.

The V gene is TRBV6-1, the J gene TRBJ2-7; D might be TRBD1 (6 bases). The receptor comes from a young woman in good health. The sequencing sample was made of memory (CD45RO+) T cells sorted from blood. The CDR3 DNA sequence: TGTGCCAGCAGGCCCCCACAGGGTTCCTACGAGCAGTACGTC. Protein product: CASRPPQGSYEQYV.